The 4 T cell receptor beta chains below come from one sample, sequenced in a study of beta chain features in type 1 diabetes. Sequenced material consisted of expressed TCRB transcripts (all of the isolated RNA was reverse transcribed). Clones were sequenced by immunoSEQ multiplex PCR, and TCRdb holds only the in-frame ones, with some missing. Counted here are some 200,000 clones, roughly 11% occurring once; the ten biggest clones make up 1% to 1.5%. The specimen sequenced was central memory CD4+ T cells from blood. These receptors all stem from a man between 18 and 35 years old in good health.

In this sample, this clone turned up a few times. The CDR3 bases are TGTGCCTGGAGAGGAGACCTGGATATGGGCTACACCTTC. Translating it yields CAWRGDLDMGYTF. V usage is TRBV30 and J usage is TRBJ1-2; D is undetermined. The CDR3 has 13 amino acids. CDR1 GTSNPN and CDR2 SVGIG come from the germline V gene (reference sequence). Trimming took off 3 bases at V and 8 bases at J, with 16 bases between the two ends.

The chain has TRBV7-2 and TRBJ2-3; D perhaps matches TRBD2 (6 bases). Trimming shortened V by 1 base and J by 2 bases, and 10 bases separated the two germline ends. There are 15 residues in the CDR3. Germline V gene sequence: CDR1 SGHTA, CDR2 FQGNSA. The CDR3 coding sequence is TGTGCCAGCAGCTTAGGCTTAGCGGACACAGATACGCAGTATTTT. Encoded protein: CASSLGLADTDTQYF. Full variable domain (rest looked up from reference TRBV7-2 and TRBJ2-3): GAGVSQSPSNKVTEKGKDVELRCDPISGHTALYWYRQSLGQGLEFLIYFQGNSAPDKSGLPSDRFSAERTGGSVSTLTIQRTQQEDSAVYLCASSLGLADTDTQYFGPGTRLTVL.

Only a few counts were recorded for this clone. The CDR3: CASSWGLYTDTQYF. CDR3 sequence (DNA): TGTGCCAGCAGCTGGGGACTCTACACAGATACGCAGTATTTT. The V gene is TRBV2, the J gene TRBJ2-3, with D perhaps TRBD2 (6 bases). Trimming removed 6 bases from V and 2 bases from J, with 12 bases in between. Per the germline V gene, CDR1 is SNHLY and CDR2 is FYNNEI. This CDR3 has 14 residues.

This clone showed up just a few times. The CDR3 coding sequence is TGTGCCTGGAGTCGTGGTGGTTGGGACGAGCAGTACTTC. It codes for CAWSRGGWDEQYF. The rearrangement links TRBV30 to TRBJ2-7; D gene uncertain. The germline V and J ends were trimmed by 2 bases and 5 bases, with 13 bases remaining between them. Germline V gives CDR1 GTSNPN, CDR2 SVGIG (reference sequence). CDR3 length equals 13 residues.